This T cell receptor beta chain is drawn from a study of cytomegalovirus exposure and HLA in healthy donors. Study results and caveats: A later analysis appeared to link common viral pathogens to several of the most significant clusters.

Vbeta (60) and Jbeta (13) primers were used in the PCR. The data were produced by immunoSEQ multiplex PCR, yet TCRdb's version contains in-frame clones alone and is incomplete. The repertoire consists of approximately 130,000 clones, with 75% to 80% occurring once and the leading ten covering approximately 1.1%. Points on this clone: Its antigen is undetermined.

CDR3 size: 13 residues. In germline, CDR1 is SGHNT, CDR2 YENEEA. Trimming took off 5 bases at V and 8 bases at J, with 15 bases between the two ends. The sample comprised PBMCs. This chain joins TRBV11-3 and TRBJ1-2; a weak D match, TRBD1 (5 bases). The origin of this receptor is a male donor in good health and CMV-seronegative. The CDR3 loop reads CASSRDGGDGYTF. DNA of the CDR3: TGTGCCAGCAGCCGAGACGGGGGAGACGGCTACACCTTC.